This TCR beta chain is from a study of response to subunit inactivated influenza vaccine (dated by TCRdb to 2016 to 2018). Background for the entire study: Deep quantitative profiling of the T cell receptor repertoire was used in the study to follow responses to a trivalent subunit inactivated influenza vaccine. What the work shows at the level of the full study, not this receptor alone: The authors suggested that each seasonal influenza vaccination may recruit only a limited number of new T cells.

Library creation used RT-PCR. TCRdb records Illumina HiSeq 2500 as the sequencer. TCRdb reworked the public reads: Q25 trimming with fastp, MiXCR clone assembly, productive beta chains retained. Rows with one shared CDR3 protein collapse into an entry with the most common genes and DNA. A total of 500,000 to 750,000 distinct CDR3 sequences appear in this sample, 11% to 15% of them only once. In total, the top ten clones hold approximately 12% of the sample. In its sample, this clonotype was seen a few times. What antigen it recognizes has not been identified. No much larger clone is present one base from it, and per-base qualities are unavailable. The V end gives up 4 bases and the J end 10 bases, leaving 8 bases in the junction not matched to a gene. From a lookup of the germline V gene, CDR1 and CDR2 are SGDLS and YYNGEE. The CDR3 has 13 amino acids, counting the end cysteine and phenylalanine. The sequence is cut down to CDR3 DNA, 39 bases in frame from base 1.

The sequence was collected from a man aged 50-60 years who received an inactivated influenza vaccine. Donor details come from another sample of the same person, matched by shared clones. The sample was PBMCs from blood, taken about 11 days after vaccination. The chain links TRBV9 with TRBJ2-1; 7 of the junction bases match TRBD2. The DNA sequence reads TGTGCCAGCAGCACCCGACTAGCTGCCGAGCAGTTCTTC. Its product reads: CASSTRLAAEQFF.